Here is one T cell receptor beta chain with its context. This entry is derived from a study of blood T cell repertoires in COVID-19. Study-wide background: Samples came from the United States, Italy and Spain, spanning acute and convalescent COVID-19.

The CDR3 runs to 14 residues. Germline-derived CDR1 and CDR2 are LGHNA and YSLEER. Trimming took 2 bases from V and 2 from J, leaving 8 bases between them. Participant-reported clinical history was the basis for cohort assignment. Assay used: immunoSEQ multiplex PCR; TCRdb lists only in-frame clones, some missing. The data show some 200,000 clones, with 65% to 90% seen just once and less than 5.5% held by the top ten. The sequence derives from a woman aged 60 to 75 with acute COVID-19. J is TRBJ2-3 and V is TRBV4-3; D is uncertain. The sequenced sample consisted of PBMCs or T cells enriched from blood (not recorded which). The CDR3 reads CASSQSLTTDTQYF. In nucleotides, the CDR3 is TGCGCCAGCAGCCAAAGCCTTACCACAGATACGCAGTATTTT.